The T cell receptor (beta chain) under discussion was sequenced for a study of cytomegalovirus exposure and HLA in healthy donors. Study-level points and caveats: CMV antigen specificity of three CMV-associated chains was confirmed in vitro. A classifier reportedly called cytomegalovirus status with high sensitivity and specificity.

For this clone: The antigen is unknown.

This CDR3 is built from 16 residues. The germline gives CDR1 MNHNY, CDR2 SVGAGI (reference sequence). V was trimmed by 6 bases and J by 1 base, leaving 18 bases between them. 60 Vbeta and 13 Jbeta primers were used in PCR. Using immunoSEQ multiplex PCR, the repertoire was profiled, and TCRdb retains in-frame clones only, with some absent. The specimen's table records just under 90,000 clones. The sample taken for sequencing was PBMCs. The chain couples TRBV6-6 to TRBJ1-1, with D uncertain. The clonotype originates from a girl aged 5-17 years in good health and CMV-seropositive. In DNA, the CDR3 is TGTGCCAGCAGCCCACGGACCAGTGGGAGGAACACTGAAGCTTTCTTT. Translated: CASSPRTSGRNTEAFF.